The 20 T cell receptor beta chains given below trace back to one sample, sequenced in a study of blood T cells in healthy people across ages. The use of a sample-barcoded 5' primer and a J-beta primer mix characterized a second PCR of about 6 to 12 cycles. One entry per CDR3 protein results from TCRdb running MiXCR on the 5' RACE reads. The table records 1.4 million or so distinct CDR3 sequences, approximately 43% of them present only once. The sample consisted of blood. These receptors all stem from a woman younger than 35 in good health.

This clonotype was seen a handful of times. CDR3: CASSQGLAGTNEQFF. CDR3 sequence (DNA): TGTGCCAGCAGCCAGGGACTAGCGGGGACGAATGAGCAGTTCTTC. This chain links TRBV9 with TRBJ2-1, with 13 nucleotides matching TRBD2. The J segment lost 7 bases and the V segment lost 4 bases, leaving 5 bases of the junction unmatched. The CDR3 runs to 15 residues. Germline loops: CDR1 SGDLS, CDR2 YYNGEE.

A few counts support this clonotype. The V gene is TRBV7-2, the J gene TRBJ1-5; D is unclear. This CDR3 comprises 14 residues. The V end was cut by 6 bases, the J end by 0 bases, with 9 bases between. CDR1 is SGHTA, CDR2 FQGNSA, per germline. This CDR3 reads CASSSQSSNQPQHF. CDR3 in DNA: TGTGCCAGCAGTTCTCAAAGTAGCAATCAGCCCCAGCATTTT.

V gene TRBV7-2 combines with J gene TRBJ2-3; D possibly matches TRBD1 or TRBD2 (6 bases each). Trimming shortened V by 7 bases and J by 7 bases, and 27 bases separated the two germline ends. The germline gives CDR1 SGHTA, CDR2 FQGNSA. The CDR3 is made up of 17 amino acids. The CDR3 protein is CASNGLGGFGSGNTQYF. The CDR3 nucleotides are TGTGCCAGCAACGGACTGGGGGGCTTTGGGTCTGGCAATACGCAGTATTTT. The full variable domain, its missing parts supplied by reference TRBV7-2 and TRBJ2-3, is GAGVSQSPSNKVTEKGKDVELRCDPISGHTALYWYRQSLGQGLEFLIYFQGNSAPDKSGLPSDRFSAERTGGSVSTLTIQRTQQEDSAVYLCASNGLGGFGSGNTQYFGPGTRLTVL.

This clonotype was seen ten or more times. The chain recombines TRBV12-3 or TRBV12-4 with TRBJ2-7, with 9 bases identical to TRBD2. J was trimmed by 2 bases and V by 5 bases; bases with no gene match: 10. The CDR3 spans 16 residues. CDR3 sequence reads: CASSPRGSGSPYEQYF. CDR3 nucleotides: TGTGCCAGCAGTCCCCGCGGTAGCGGGAGTCCCTACGAGCAGTACTTC.

This clonotype was found a few times. V usage is TRBV19 and J usage is TRBJ1-5; TRBD1 is a possible D gene (6 bases). V lost 0 bases and J lost 4, with 10 bases in between. Germline assignment: CDR1 LNHDA and CDR2 SQIVND (reference sequence). The CDR3 is made up of 15 amino acids. Written as DNA, the CDR3 is TGTGCCAGTAGTATAGATCGAACAGGGAATCAGCCCCAGCATTTT. Amino acids: CASSIDRTGNQPQHF.

This clonotype has at least ten counts. The J gene is TRBJ2-3, the V gene TRBV3-1; perhaps D is TRBD1 or TRBD2 (5 bases each). The V and J ends lost 4 bases and 2 bases respectively, with 13 bases between them. The CDR3 loop spans 15 amino acids. CDR1 and CDR2 (germline): LGHDT, YNNKEL (reference sequence). The CDR3 nucleotides are TGTGCCAGCAGCCCGGACGGGGCCCTCACAGATACGCAGTATTTT. Translation gives CASSPDGALTDTQYF.

V gene TRBV6-2 or TRBV6-3 combines with J gene TRBJ2-1, with 9 bases that match TRBD1. CDR1 is MNHEY, CDR2 SVGEGT, per germline. The CDR3 contains 13 residues. V shed 6 bases, J shed 7 bases, and the junction held 4 bases outside the gene matches. The CDR3 loop is CASSTGGRNEQFF. In nucleotides, the CDR3 is TGTGCCAGCAGCACAGGGGGCAGGAATGAGCAGTTCTTC.

This rearrangement joins TRBV4-1 to TRBJ1-2, with D unresolved. The germline CDR1 and CDR2 sequences are MGHRA and YSYEKL. The CDR3 consists of 15 residues. Trimming stripped 6 bases from V and 0 bases from J, with 14 bases between. The chain's CDR3 is CASRPEAVANYGYTF. Here the CDR3 DNA reads TGCGCCAGCAGGCCCGAGGCGGTGGCTAACTATGGCTACACCTTC.

This clonotype has only a few counts. This chain links TRBV7-9 with TRBJ2-7; maybe TRBD1 (5 bases). CDR1 is SEHNR and CDR2 is FQNEAQ in the germline V gene (reference sequence). This CDR3 is built from 16 residues. V was trimmed by 5 bases and J by 4 bases, leaving 21 bases between them. CDR3 sequence reads: CASSPPVVEGQYEQYF. As DNA, the CDR3 is TGTGCCAGCAGCCCTCCCGTTGTGGAAGGACAATACGAGCAGTACTTC.

V is TRBV7-2 and J is TRBJ1-2; 7 bases align to TRBD1. J lost 7 bases, V lost 5 bases, and 13 bases had no gene match. The germline CDR1 and CDR2 sequences are SGHTA and FQGNSA. The CDR3 runs 15 residues. CDR3 sequence (DNA): TGTGCCAGCAGCACCCGACAGGGAGTTTTTTCTGGCTACACCTTC. It yields the protein CASSTRQGVFSGYTF.

The rearrangement links TRBV4-2 to TRBJ2-7, with D hard to call. This CDR3 region has 15 residues. Trimming stripped 1 base from V and 4 bases from J, with 14 bases between. Per the germline V gene, CDR1 is LGHNA and CDR2 is YNFKEQ. CDR3 sequence reads: CASSQAGYGSYEQYF. In DNA form, the CDR3 reads TGTGCCAGCAGCCAAGCGGGCTATGGCTCTTACGAGCAGTACTTC.

This sequence joins TRBV7-9 and TRBJ2-1; 9 bases are shared with TRBD2. V lost 3 bases and J lost 10; bases outside the gene matches: 7. Per the germline V gene, CDR1 is SEHNR and CDR2 is FQNEAQ (reference sequence). The CDR3 runs 14 residues. CDR3 loop: CASSLVSGGHEQFF. The CDR3 DNA reads TGTGCCAGCAGCTTGGTTAGCGGGGGTCACGAGCAGTTCTTC.

The chain uses TRBV12-3 or TRBV12-4 and TRBJ1-1, with D possibly being TRBD1 (5 bases). CDR3 length: 15 residues. V gave up 7 bases and J gave up 1 base, with 16 bases separating them. In DNA, the CDR3 is TGTGCCAGCACCCATGGGGGACTCGGGAACACTGAAGCTTTCTTT. Translating gives CASTHGGLGNTEAFF.

This clonotype has just a few counts. The chain carries TRBV28 and TRBJ2-1, with 9 bases fitting TRBD2. The CDR3 has 13 amino acids. Trimming cost V 5 bases and J 8 bases; bases outside gene matches: 4. Germline CDR1 reads MDHEN; CDR2 reads SYDVKM. Written as DNA, the CDR3 is TGTGCCAGCAGTCCTAGCGGGATCTATGAGCAGTTCTTC. Translated: CASSPSGIYEQFF.

The chain couples TRBV28 to TRBJ2-7, with 9 bases fitting TRBD2. The J segment lost 2 bases and the V segment lost 3 bases, leaving 5 bases of the junction unmatched. This CDR3 has 15 amino acids. Germline V lookup: CDR1 MDHEN, CDR2 SYDVKM. This chain's CDR3 is CASSFRLAAAYEQYF. In nucleotides, the CDR3 is TGTGCCAGCAGTTTCCGACTAGCGGCGGCCTACGAGCAGTACTTC.

The J gene is TRBJ1-1, the V gene TRBV5-1; TRBD1 might be the D (6 bases). Trimming took off 0 bases at V and 2 bases at J, with 14 bases between the two ends. The CDR3 totals 16 residues. From germline, CDR1 is SGHRS and CDR2 YFSETQ. The CDR3 spells CASSLDLRTVNTEAFF. The CDR3 nucleotides read TGCGCCAGCAGCTTGGATCTCCGGACAGTCAACACTGAAGCTTTCTTT.

The rearrangement links TRBV9 to TRBJ2-2; perhaps TRBD2 as D (5 bases). In germline, CDR1 is SGDLS, CDR2 YYNGEE. V was clipped by 7 bases and J by 4 bases, with 8 bases between them. The CDR3 contains 12 residues. CDR3 loop: CASGEGTGELFF. The CDR3 DNA reads TGTGCCAGCGGAGAGGGCACCGGGGAGCTGTTTTTT.

The chain carries TRBV29-1 and TRBJ2-2; TRBD1 aligns across 10 bases. Trimming took 4 bases from V and 6 from J; bases not matched to a gene: 5. The CDR3 runs to 14 residues. Germline V CDR1 and CDR2: SQVTM, ANQGSEA. CDR3 sequence reads: CSVVTGGASGELFF. DNA for the CDR3: TGCAGCGTTGTGACAGGGGGCGCTTCCGGGGAGCTGTTTTTT.

This chain connects TRBV27 to TRBJ2-1; perhaps TRBD1 as D (5 bases). This CDR3 spans 13 amino acids. Trimming took 8 bases from V and 2 from J, leaving 10 bases between them. Germline V CDR1 and CDR2: MNHEY, SMNVEV (reference sequence). CDR3 region: CASWGSPYNEQFF. The CDR3, as DNA: TGTGCCAGCTGGGGCTCGCCCTACAATGAGCAGTTCTTC.

This clonotype was seen a few times. V usage is TRBV25-1 and J usage is TRBJ2-1; the D gene is possibly TRBD2 (6 bases). Germline CDR1 is MGHDK and CDR2 is SYGVNS. There are 13 residues in the CDR3. Trimming took 10 bases from V and 12 from J, leaving 22 bases between them. DNA of the CDR3: TGTGCCACCTTACCGGAGGGTATGTATTGGCAGTTCTTC. Amino acids: CATLPEGMYWQFF.